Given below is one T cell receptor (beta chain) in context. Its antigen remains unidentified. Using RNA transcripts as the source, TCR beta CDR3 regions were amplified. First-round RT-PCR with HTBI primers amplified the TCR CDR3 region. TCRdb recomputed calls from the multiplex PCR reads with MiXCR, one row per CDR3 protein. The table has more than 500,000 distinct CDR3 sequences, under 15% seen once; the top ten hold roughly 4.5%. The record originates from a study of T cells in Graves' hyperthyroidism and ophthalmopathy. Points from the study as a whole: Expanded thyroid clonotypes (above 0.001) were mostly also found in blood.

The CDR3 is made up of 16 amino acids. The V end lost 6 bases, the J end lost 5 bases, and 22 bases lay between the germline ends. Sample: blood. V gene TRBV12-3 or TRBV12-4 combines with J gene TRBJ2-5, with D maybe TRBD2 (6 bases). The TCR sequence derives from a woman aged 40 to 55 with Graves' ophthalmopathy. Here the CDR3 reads CASSPPRRDLRETQYF. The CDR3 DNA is TGTGCCAGCAGCCCCCCGAGGAGGGATCTGCGGGAGACCCAGTACTTC.